The sequence of this TCR beta chain was determined in a study of blood T cells in healthy people across ages. Notes on this clonotype: Its specificity is unknown.

Study-level points and caveats: Researchers deemed the diversity estimates from one million T cells underestimates. Leaving the PBMCs unsorted stopped any conclusive comparison of naive versus antigen-experienced cells.

Next came a second PCR, run for about 6 to 12 cycles, which used a sample-barcoded 5' primer along with a J-beta primer mix. TCRdb passed the 5' RACE reads through MiXCR, listing each CDR3 protein once. The top ten clones hold 13% of a sample with hundreds of thousands of distinct CDR3 sequences, roughly 52% of them seen once. V lost 4 bases, J lost 5 bases, and 11 bases lay in between. CDR3 length: 13 residues. The sequenced sample was blood. The TCR comes from a man aged 25-45 years in good health. The rearrangement links TRBV12-3 or TRBV12-4 to TRBJ1-2; no reliable D call. CDR3 amino acids: CASSSGETYGYTF. CDR3 in DNA: TGTGCCAGCAGTTCTGGGGAAACTTATGGCTACACCTTC.